This record concerns one T cell receptor (beta chain) sequence. Its antigen remains unidentified. There are no base qualities to consult, and no much larger clone falls within one base. TCRbeta CDR3 regions were amplified from genomic DNA using the immunoSEQ Assay, a bias-controlled multiplex PCR. The study's own analysis went as follows. The number of nucleated cells in each sample was estimated from the amplification of reference gene primers within the assay. To quantify the absolute abundance of each unique TCRbeta CDR3 rearrangement, sequence reads were collapsed and filtered. Productive Simpson clonality was computed per sample as the square root of Simpson's diversity index over productive rearrangements. TCRdb obtained this table from immuneACCESS and retained in-frame rearrangements with V and J assigned. These tables miss some clones; where compared with another copy, unresolved V genes account for less than half of the shortfall, and the remainder is unexplained. The V and J calls and the clone size are those of that table, but D and trimming were determined from the DNA. The sample records more than 25,000 clones, around 88% of which are singletons. The top ten constitute 15% to 20% of the sample.

Whole blood was collected in K2EDTA tubes by collaborating institutions according to the institutions' own protocols. For TCRbeta analysis, collaborators shipped samples as frozen whole blood, isolated PBMCs, or DNA extracted from either of those sample types. The entry originates in a study of blood T cell repertoires in COVID-19 (TCRdb year 2020). Regarding the research as a whole: The collaborator samples originated in the United States, Italy and Spain and spanned the acute and convalescent phases of COVID-19. The material from the prospective study consisted of cDNA or gDNA derived from T cells, B-cell-depleted T cells, or PBMCs. Subjects who had been exposed to COVID-19, were actively infected with it, or had recovered from it provided the deeply sampled blood TCRbeta repertoires that made up the dataset. The repertoires were released in a freely available public database intended as a resource for research on the immune response to SARS-CoV-2. Where HLA class I and class II types were available, the types were taken from metadata supplied by the sample provider, not from assay-based typing. The samples were drawn from the first 160 participants of the ongoing ImmuneRACE study and from 1,254 subjects provided by 6 global collaborators. A de-identified subject ID, COVID-19 status, age in years and sex were almost always included in the sample metadata. Study-wide findings and limitations: The amount of clinical and demographic metadata varied by source and participant and was provided uncurated.

The junction shows trimming of 3 bases on V and 7 bases on J, plus 11 bases between the germline ends. Its CDR3 holds 14 amino acids, cysteine through phenylalanine. This entry keeps only the CDR3 DNA: 42 bases, framed from base 1. From the germline V gene (reference sequence), CDR1 is SGHNT and CDR2 is YYREEE. The rearranged chain carries TRBV5-4 and TRBJ1-6; TRBD1 might be the D gene, on 5 matching bases. The source is an older man with acute or convalescent COVID-19. The specimen sequenced was peripheral blood. The bases read TGTGCCAGCAGCTCGACAGTGGACAATTCACCCCTCCACTTT. Its product reads: CASSSTVDNSPLHF.